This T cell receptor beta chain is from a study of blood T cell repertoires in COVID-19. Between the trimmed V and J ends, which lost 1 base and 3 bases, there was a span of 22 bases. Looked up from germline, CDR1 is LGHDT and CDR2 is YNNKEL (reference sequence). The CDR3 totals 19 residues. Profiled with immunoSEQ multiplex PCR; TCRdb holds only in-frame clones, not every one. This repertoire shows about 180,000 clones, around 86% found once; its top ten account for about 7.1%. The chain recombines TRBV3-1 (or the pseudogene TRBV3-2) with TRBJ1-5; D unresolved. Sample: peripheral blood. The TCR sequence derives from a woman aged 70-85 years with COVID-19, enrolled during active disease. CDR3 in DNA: TGTGCCAGCAGCCAAGCACCCAGCGAGGGAATAGGGTCCAATCAGCCCCAGCATTTT. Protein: CASSQAPSEGIGSNQPQHF.